This TCR beta chain was sequenced during a study of cytomegalovirus exposure and HLA in healthy donors. General study points: It was around 160 TCR beta chains that were listed as cytomegalovirus-associated. TCR beta V- and J-gene trimming was later associated with a missense DCLRE1C variant.

Both 60 Vbeta primers and 13 Jbeta primers went into the PCR. TCRdb's table, derived via immunoSEQ multiplex PCR, lists solely in-frame clones and lacks some. This sample has roughly 100,000 clones, with under 85% found just once. Concerning this clone: Its specificity is unknown. The junction and the germline gene differ at one end; a read error may be behind it.

The CDR3 totals 11 residues. Germline loops: CDR1 SEHNR, CDR2 FQNEAQ (reference sequence). This chain uses TRBV7-9 with TRBJ2-1, with 9 bases that match TRBD2. The source of this sequence is a middle-aged man in good health and CMV-seropositive. Sequencing was performed on PBMCs. CDR3 in amino acids: CSSRAGGEQFF. The CDR3 DNA sequence: TGTTCCAGCAGAGCGGGGGGCGAGCAGTTCTTC.